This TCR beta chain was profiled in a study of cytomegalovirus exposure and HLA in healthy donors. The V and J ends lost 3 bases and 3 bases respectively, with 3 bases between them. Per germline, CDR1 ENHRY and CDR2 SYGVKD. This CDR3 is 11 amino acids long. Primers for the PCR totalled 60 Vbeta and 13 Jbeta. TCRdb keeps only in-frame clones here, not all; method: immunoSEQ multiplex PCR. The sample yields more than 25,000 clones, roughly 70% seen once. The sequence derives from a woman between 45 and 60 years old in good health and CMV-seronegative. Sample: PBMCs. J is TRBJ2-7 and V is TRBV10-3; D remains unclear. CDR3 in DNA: TGTGCCATCAGTGACGGCTACGAGCAGTACTTC. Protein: CAISDGYEQYF.